Listed here are 4 T cell receptor beta chains from one sample, sequenced in a study of T-cell reconstitution after alpha-beta-depleted transplantation in children. Study-wide results and limits: The study reportedly traced alpha-beta T cells about two months after transplant to several hundred expanded graft clones.

The antigens these receptors bind are not known. Unique molecular identifiers tagged the TCRbeta library. Using its own MiXCR run on the PCR reads, TCRdb lists one record per CDR3 protein. The sample contains roughly 30,000 distinct CDR3 sequences, roughly 6.5% of which appear only once. The input for sequencing was peripheral blood, taken 60 days after TCRalphabeta/CD19-depleted stem cell transplant. The receptor source for this set is a child in the first two years of life who had a stem cell transplant for acute myeloid leukemia, so the T cells may come from the graft donor.

This clonotype was observed at least ten times. The chain has TRBV7-9 and TRBJ2-1, with D maybe TRBD2 (6 bases). The CDR3 totals 15 residues. Germline V CDR1 and CDR2: SEHNR, FQNEAQ (reference sequence). Trimming removed 5 bases from V and 5 bases from J, with 16 bases in between. The CDR3 here is CASSPGTGGNNEQFF. The CDR3 DNA sequence: TGTGCCAGCAGCCCCGGGACTGGGGGGAACAATGAGCAGTTCTTC.

This clonotype showed up many times. The chain combines TRBV9 with TRBJ2-5, with 9 bases fitting TRBD1. The V and J ends lost 3 bases and 4 bases, in that order; junction bases with no gene match: 7. Germline assignment: CDR1 SGDLS and CDR2 YYNGEE. The CDR3 is 15 residues long. The CDR3 sequence is CASSAHRGRGETQYF. CDR3 sequence (DNA): TGTGCCAGCAGCGCCCACAGGGGGCGAGGAGAGACCCAGTACTTC.

This clonotype was observed at least ten times. This chain joins TRBV7-9 and TRBJ2-2; 7 positions match TRBD1. CDR3 length: 18 residues. In germline, CDR1 is SEHNR, CDR2 FQNEAQ (reference sequence). J was trimmed by 4 bases and V by 5 bases; bases with no gene match: 16. The CDR3, as DNA: TGTGCCAGCAGCCCTAGGACGACGGACAGGACCTCCACCGGGGAGCTGTTTTTT. It specifies CASSPRTTDRTSTGELFF.

This clonotype occurred many times. The gene calls are TRBV6-5 and TRBJ2-5; possible D gene TRBD2, 5 bases. Trimming pared 0 bases from V and 2 bases from J, leaving 13 bases between. The germline V gene has CDR1 MNHEY and CDR2 SVGAGI. The CDR3 is made up of 16 amino acids. The CDR3 coding sequence is TGTGCCAGCAGTTACTCGGGCGGGTCTCTTCAAGAGACCCAGTACTTC. Protein product: CASSYSGGSLQETQYF.